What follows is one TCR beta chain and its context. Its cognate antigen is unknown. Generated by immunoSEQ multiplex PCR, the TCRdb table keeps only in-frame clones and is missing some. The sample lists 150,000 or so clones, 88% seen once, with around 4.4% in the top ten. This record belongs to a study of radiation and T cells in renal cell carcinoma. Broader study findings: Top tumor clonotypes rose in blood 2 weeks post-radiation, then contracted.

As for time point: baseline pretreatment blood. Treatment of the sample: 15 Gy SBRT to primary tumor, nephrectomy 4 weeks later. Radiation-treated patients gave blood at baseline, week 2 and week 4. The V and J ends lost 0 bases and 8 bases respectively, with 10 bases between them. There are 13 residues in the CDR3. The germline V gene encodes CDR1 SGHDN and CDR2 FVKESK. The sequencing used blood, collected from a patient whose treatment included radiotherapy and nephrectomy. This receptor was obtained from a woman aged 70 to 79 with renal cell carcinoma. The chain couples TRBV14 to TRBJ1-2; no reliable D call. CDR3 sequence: CASSQDLRGGYTF. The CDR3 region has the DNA TGTGCCAGCAGCCAAGATTTGCGAGGAGGCTACACCTTC. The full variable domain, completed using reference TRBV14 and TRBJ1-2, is EAGVTQFPSHSVIEKGQTVTLRCDPISGHDNLYWYRRVMGKEIKFLLHFVKESKQDESGMPNNRFLAERTGGTYSTLKVQPAELEDSGVYFCASSQDLRGGYTFGSGTRLTVV.